This record covers a single TCR beta chain. These data come from a study of blood T cell repertoires in COVID-19. Study at large: Collection of acute and convalescent COVID-19 samples took place in the United States, Italy and Spain. PBMCs, B-cell-depleted T cells, or T cells were the source of the cDNA or gDNA that made up the material.

Original handling: Scientists estimated how many nucleated cells there were by amplifying reference gene primers. The protocol was immunoSEQ multiplex PCR, while the TCRdb copy is restricted to in-frame clones and leaves out a portion. V, J and clone size derive from that table, while D and trimming were established from the DNA sequence. The sample lists roughly 300,000 clones; around 87% were seen once. The CDR3 consists of 14 residues. V shed 6 bases, J shed 5 bases, and the junction held 9 bases outside the gene matches. In germline, CDR1 is MDHEN, CDR2 SYDVKM. Sequenced material: peripheral blood. This sequence joins TRBV28 and TRBJ2-7; 8 nucleotides agree with TRBD2. The TCR originated in a woman aged 45-65 years who had recovered from COVID-19. CDR3 sequence (DNA): TGTGCCAGCAGCCCTAGACTAGCGATAAACGAGCAGTACTTC. It encodes CASSPRLAINEQYF. Drawing the rest from reference TRBV28 and TRBJ2-7, the complete variable domain is DVKVTQSSRYLVKRTGEKVFLECVQDMDHENMFWYRQDPGLGLRLIYFSYDVKMKEKGDIPEGYSVSREKKERFSLILESASTNQTSMYLCASSPRLAINEQYFGPGTRLTVT.